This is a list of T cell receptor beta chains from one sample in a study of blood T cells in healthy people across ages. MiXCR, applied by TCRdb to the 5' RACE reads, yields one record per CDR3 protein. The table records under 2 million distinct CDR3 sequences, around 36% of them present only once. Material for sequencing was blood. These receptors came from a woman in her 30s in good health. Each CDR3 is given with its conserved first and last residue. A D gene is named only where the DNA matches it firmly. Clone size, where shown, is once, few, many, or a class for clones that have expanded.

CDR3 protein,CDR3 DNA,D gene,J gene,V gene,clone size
CASSHGTGTYNEQFF,TGCGCCAGCAGCCACGGGACTGGAACTTACAATGAGCAGTTCTTC,.,TRBJ2-1,TRBV5-1,.
CASSKGMYGYTF,TGTGCCAGCAGCAAGGGGATGTATGGCTACACCTTC,.,TRBJ1-2,TRBV25-1,.
CASSSRTDPYGYTF,TGTGCCAGCAGCTCAAGGACAGACCCCTATGGCTACACCTTC,.,TRBJ1-2,TRBV7-9,many
CASSGASGSYNEQFF,TGCGCCAGCAGCGGGGCTAGCGGGTCCTACAATGAGCAGTTCTTC,TRBD2,TRBJ2-1,TRBV10-1,.
CASSFGGLTRTQYF,TGTGCCAGCAGCTTCGGGGGCCTAACCAGGACCCAGTACTTC,.,TRBJ2-5,TRBV14,few
CSARDKKGYTF,TGCAGTGCTAGAGATAAAAAAGGCTACACCTTC,.,TRBJ1-2,TRBV20-1,few
CAISQRGGRGNTEAFF,TGTGCCATCAGCCAGCGCGGGGGGAGAGGGAACACTGAAGCTTTCTTT,.,TRBJ1-1,TRBV10-3,.
CASSFPGEVNNEQFF,TGTGCCAGCAGCTTCCCGGGCGAGGTAAACAATGAGCAGTTCTTC,.,TRBJ2-1,TRBV7-2,.
CASSSESSGRQTQYF,TGTGCCAGCAGCTCCGAGTCTAGCGGGAGGCAGACCCAGTACTTC,TRBD2,TRBJ2-5,TRBV11-2,.
CASSSTSGRDEQYF,TGTGCCAGCAGTTCAACTAGCGGGAGGGACGAGCAGTACTTC,TRBD2,TRBJ2-7,TRBV28,few
CASRLLTGTGGISRETQYF,TGTGCCAGCAGACTTTTAACCGGGACAGGGGGTATCTCTCGGGAGACCCAGTACTTC,TRBD1,TRBJ2-5,TRBV27,.
CASSFMLEGGQNEQFF,TGTGCCAGCAGCTTCATGTTAGAGGGAGGGCAGAATGAGCAGTTCTTC,TRBD2,TRBJ2-1,TRBV7-3,once
CSALSWGSTGELFF,TGCAGCGCTCTTAGTTGGGGAAGCACCGGGGAGCTGTTTTTT,.,TRBJ2-2,TRBV29-1,.
CASSFSGAGNQPQHF,TGTGCCAGCAGCTTTTCGGGGGCCGGCAATCAGCCCCAGCATTTT,.,TRBJ1-5,TRBV7-9,.
CSAKEYNEQFF,TGCAGTGCAAAGGAATACAATGAGCAGTTCTTC,.,TRBJ2-1,TRBV20-1,.
CANPGADHYGYTF,TGTGCCAATCCTGGGGCAGACCACTATGGCTACACCTTC,.,TRBJ1-2,TRBV2,.
CASSQEGSDFYNEQFF,TGTGCCAGCAGCCAAGAAGGCAGTGATTTCTACAATGAGCAGTTCTTC,.,TRBJ2-1,TRBV4-2,.
CASSLEVNEQFF,TGTGCCAGCAGCTTAGAGGTGAATGAGCAGTTCTTC,.,TRBJ2-1,TRBV5-1,many
CAIGTESYEQYF,TGTGCCATCGGGACCGAATCCTACGAGCAGTACTTC,.,TRBJ2-7,TRBV10-3,many
CASSFNGQGGGANVLTF,TGTGCCAGCAGCTTTAACGGACAGGGTGGTGGGGCCAACGTCCTGACTTTC,TRBD1,TRBJ2-6,TRBV7-9,.
CASSSGLIAAYSYNEQFF,TGTGCCAGCAGCTCCGGGCTGATTGCTGCTTACTCCTACAATGAGCAGTTCTTC,.,TRBJ2-1,TRBV5-5,.